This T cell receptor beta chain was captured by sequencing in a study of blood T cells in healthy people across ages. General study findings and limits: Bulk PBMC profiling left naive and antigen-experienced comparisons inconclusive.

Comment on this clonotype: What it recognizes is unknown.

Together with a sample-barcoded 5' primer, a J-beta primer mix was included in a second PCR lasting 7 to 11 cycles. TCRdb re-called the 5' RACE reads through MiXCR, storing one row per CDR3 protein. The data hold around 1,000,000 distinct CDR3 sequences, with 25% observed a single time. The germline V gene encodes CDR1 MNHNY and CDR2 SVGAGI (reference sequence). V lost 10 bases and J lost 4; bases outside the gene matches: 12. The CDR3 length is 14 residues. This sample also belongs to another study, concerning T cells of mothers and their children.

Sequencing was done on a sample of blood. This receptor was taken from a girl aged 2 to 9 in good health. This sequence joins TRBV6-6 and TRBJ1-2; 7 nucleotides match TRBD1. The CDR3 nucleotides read TGTGCCATCAAAGACAGGGTATCGGGCTATGGCTACACCTTC. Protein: CAIKDRVSGYGYTF.